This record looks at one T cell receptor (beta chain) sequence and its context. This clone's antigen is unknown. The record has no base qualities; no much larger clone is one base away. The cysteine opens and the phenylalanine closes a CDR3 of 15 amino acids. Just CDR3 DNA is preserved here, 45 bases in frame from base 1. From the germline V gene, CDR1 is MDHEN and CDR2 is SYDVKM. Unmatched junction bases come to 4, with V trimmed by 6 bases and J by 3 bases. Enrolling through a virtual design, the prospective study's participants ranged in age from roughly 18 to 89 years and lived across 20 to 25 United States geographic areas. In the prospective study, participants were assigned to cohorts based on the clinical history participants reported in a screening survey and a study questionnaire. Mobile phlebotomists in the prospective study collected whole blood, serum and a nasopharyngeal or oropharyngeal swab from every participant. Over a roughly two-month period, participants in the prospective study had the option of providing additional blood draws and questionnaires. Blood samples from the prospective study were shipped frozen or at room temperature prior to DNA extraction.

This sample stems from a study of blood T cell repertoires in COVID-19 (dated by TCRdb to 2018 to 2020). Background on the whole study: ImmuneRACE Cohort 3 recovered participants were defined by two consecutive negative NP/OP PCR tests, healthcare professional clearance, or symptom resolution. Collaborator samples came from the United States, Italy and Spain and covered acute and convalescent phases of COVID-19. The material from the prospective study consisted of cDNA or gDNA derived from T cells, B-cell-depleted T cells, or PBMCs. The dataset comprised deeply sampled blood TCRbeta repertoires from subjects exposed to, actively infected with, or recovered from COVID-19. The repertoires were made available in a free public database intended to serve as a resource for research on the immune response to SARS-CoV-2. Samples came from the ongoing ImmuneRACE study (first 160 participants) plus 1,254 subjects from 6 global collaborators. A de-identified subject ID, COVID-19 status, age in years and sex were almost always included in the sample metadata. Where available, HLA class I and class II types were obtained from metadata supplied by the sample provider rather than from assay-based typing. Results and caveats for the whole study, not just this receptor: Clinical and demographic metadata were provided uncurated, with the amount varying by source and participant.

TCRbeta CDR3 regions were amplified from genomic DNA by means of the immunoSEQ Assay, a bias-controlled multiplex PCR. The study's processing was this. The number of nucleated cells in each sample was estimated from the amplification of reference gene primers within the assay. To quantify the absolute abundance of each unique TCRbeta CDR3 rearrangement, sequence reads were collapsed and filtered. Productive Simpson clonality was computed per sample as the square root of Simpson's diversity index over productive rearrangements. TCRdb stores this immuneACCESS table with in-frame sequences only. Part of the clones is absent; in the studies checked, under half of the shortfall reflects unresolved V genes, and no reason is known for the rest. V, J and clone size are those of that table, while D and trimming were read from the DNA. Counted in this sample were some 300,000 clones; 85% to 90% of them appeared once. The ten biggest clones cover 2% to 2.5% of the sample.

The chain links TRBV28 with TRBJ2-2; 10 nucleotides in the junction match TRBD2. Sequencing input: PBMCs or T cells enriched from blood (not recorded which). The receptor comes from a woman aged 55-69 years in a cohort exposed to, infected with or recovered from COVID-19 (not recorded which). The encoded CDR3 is CASSDGTSDTGELFF. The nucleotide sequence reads TGTGCCAGCAGCGACGGGACTAGCGACACCGGGGAGCTGTTTTTT.